Given below is one T cell receptor beta chain in context. This receptor's antigen is unknown. The sample holds no much larger clone one base away, and base qualities are not on file. Sequencing took place on an Illumina NovaSeq 6000. Using 5'RACE with constant-segment primers, TCRalpha and TCRbeta cDNA libraries were constructed, with sample barcodes and unique molecular identifiers added in the process. RNA was extracted from every sample with Trizol reagent. Libraries were amplified in two PCR steps, with a second sample barcode and Illumina TruSeq adapters added in the second step. Libraries were sequenced on an Illumina NovaSeq with 2 x 150 bp paired-end reads. On the study's bioinformatics: The reads were demultiplexed and collapsed into UMI-guided consensus sequences using migec v1.2.7. Using mixcr v2.1.11, the UMI consensuses were aligned to TRA and TRB V and J templates and assembled into clonotypes. A clonotype was counted as expanded or contracted only if both edgeR and NoisET called the change significant, with noise models trained on biological replicates. edgeR calls used a false discovery rate-adjusted p below 0.01 and a log2 fold-change threshold of 1. PCA with hierarchical clustering of max-normalized trajectories of the 1000 most abundant clonotypes was used as exploratory dynamics analysis. Separately sequenced CD4+ and CD8+ repertoires were used to assign the CD4 or CD8 phenotype of responding clones. TCRdb's own reprocessing of the public reads used fastp at Q25 and MiXCR and kept productive beta chains. Identical CDR3 protein sequences are pooled into one entry, listed with their most common genes and DNA. The V and J calls follow TCRdb's processing rather than the paper's. Counted in this sample were just over 400,000 distinct CDR3 sequences; less than 25% of them appeared once. The ten largest clones represent about 12% of the sample.

This record comes from a study of T-cell memory formation after mild COVID-19 (dated by TCRdb to the early 2020s). About the investigation overall: TCR sequence clusters from the two donors were found to be largely donor specific. Two young, previously healthy adult volunteers made up the cohort, one male and one female. In a couple of donors, T-cell clones that expanded and contracted after mild COVID-19 were tracked by sequencing TCRalpha and TCRbeta repertoires over time.

From a lookup of the germline V gene (reference sequence), CDR1 and CDR2 are LGHDT and YNNKEL. V was cut back by 4 bases and J by 2 bases, leaving a gap of 10 bases between them. The CDR3 starts with the cysteine, ends with the phenylalanine, and has 14 residues. The only DNA kept is the CDR3, 42 bases in frame from the first base. Here is what the overall study found, with its caveats: Only a couple of mild cases were covered in the study, and larger cohorts including severe cases with pre-infection samples were considered necessary. Contracting CD4+ clones were located mainly in the CM and EM memory subsets, whereas CD8+ clones were found to be enriched in EMRA. The second-wave clones that peaked on day 37 were not confirmed to be SARS-CoV-2 specific. Some responding clones were detected in pre-infection memory, suggesting pre-existing cross-reactive memory T cells joined the SARS-CoV-2 response. Clones contracting from day 15 to 85 had balanced CD4/CD8 phenotypes, while a second wave expanding from day 15 to 37 was biased towards CD4+.

Ficoll-Paque density gradient centrifugation was the method used to isolate PBMCs. The sample comprised PBMCs or a T cell subset sorted from them (not recorded which). This sequence originates from an adult woman who had mild COVID-19 (a few samples of this study predate the infection). The sample titles of this study are shuffled in the database, so cell type and time point are left out; the donor was told from shared clones. The V and J segments used are TRBV3-1 and TRBJ2-3, with TRBD2 as a weak D call on 6 bases. The CDR3 protein sequence reads: CASSRRTNTDTQYF. The DNA sequence is given as TGTGCCAGCAGCCGCCGGACTAACACAGATACGCAGTATTTT.